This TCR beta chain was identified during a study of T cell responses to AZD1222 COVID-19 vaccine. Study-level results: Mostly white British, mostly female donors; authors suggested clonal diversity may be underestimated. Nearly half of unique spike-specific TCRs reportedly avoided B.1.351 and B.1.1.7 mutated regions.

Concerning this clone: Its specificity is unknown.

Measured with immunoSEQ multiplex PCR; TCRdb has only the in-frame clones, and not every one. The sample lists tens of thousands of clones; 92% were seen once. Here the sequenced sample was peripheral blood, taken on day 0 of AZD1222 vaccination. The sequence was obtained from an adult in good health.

In nucleotides, the CDR3 is TGTGCCAGCAGCCCCCCGGGCAGACCTTTGTTTGAGACCCAGTACTTC. Translated: CASSPPGRPLFETQYF. The chain carries TRBV27 and TRBJ2-5; D gene uncertain. Trimming pared 6 bases from V and 5 bases from J, leaving 22 bases between. This CDR3 region has 16 residues. From germline, CDR1 is MNHEY and CDR2 SMNVEV (reference sequence).